This T cell receptor (beta chain) came from a study of blood T cell repertoires in COVID-19. Whole-study context: COVID-19 samples collected from the United States, Italy and Spain covered acute and convalescent phases. In each case, the material was cDNA or gDNA derived from T cells, B-cell-depleted T cells, or PBMCs.

In the original workflow: Amplification from reference gene primers served as the basis for estimated nucleated cell counts. This table comes from immunoSEQ multiplex PCR, and its TCRdb copy is limited to in-frame clones, with some not included. The DNA was the basis for D and trimming; V, J and clone size are from that table. The sample lists more than 95,000 clones, 88% occurring once. V lost 4 bases and J lost 3; bases outside the gene matches: 3. CDR3 length: 14 residues. Germline V gene lookup returns CDR1 SGHNT and CDR2 YYREEE (reference sequence). The sequencing sample was made of peripheral blood. The origin of this receptor is a human donor in a cohort sampled during active COVID-19. The chain joins TRBV5-4 to TRBJ2-7; 11 bases are a match to TRBD1. The chain's CDR3 is CASSHGTGGYEQYF. The CDR3 DNA reads TGTGCCAGCAGCCACGGGACAGGGGGCTACGAGCAGTACTTC.